This T cell receptor (beta chain) is drawn from a study of immune heterogeneity within non-small cell lung tumors. The overall study: Of all tumors, 4 turned out to be squamous cell carcinomas, more than 8 were non-squamous carcinomas and 1 was not otherwise specified.

Multiplex PCR amplified the TCR beta CDR3 region. Its first round ran for 10 to 11 cycles with 32 V and 13 J primers. MiXCR was run by TCRdb on the multiplex PCR reads, yielding one entry per CDR3 protein. Of 9,000 to 13,000 distinct CDR3 sequences listed, approximately 29% are singletons. Template came from bulk tumor genomic DNA, at 600 ng per sample. From each primary tumor, several far-apart biopsies were obtained during surgery. Curative surgical treatment was performed in patients who had newly diagnosed, untreated non-small cell lung cancer. Study-level findings and limits: Alongside site-unique high-frequency clones, identical dominant CDR3 beta clonotypes recurred across tumor sites within a patient. Individual patients' high-frequency T-cell receptor beta clonotypes were largely distinct from one another.

A remark on this clonotype: The antigen remains unidentified. One junction end does not reproduce the germline sequence, and a read error may be involved.

Sequencing input: lung tumor tissue. This sequence was found in a woman aged 45 to 65 with non-small cell lung cancer.

The DNA for the CDR3 is TGTGCCATCAGTGATTTCAGGCAAAACACCGGGGAGCTGTTTTTT. It codes for CAISDFRQNTGELFF. The rearrangement joins TRBV24-1 to TRBJ2-2; D remains ambiguous. Germline V gene sequence: CDR1 KGHDR, CDR2 SFDVKD. CDR3 length: 15 amino acids.